This TCR beta chain was observed in a study of identical twins (dated by TCRdb to the mid-2010s). Broadly, across the study: TCR alpha and beta repertoires from monozygotic twins, unrelated adults of various ages and cord blood were deep-sequenced to test whether fetal clonotypes persist. Replicate twin experiments were performed at different times using different library preparation protocols to rule out contamination. Paper-wide results and their limitations: Zero-insertion analyses could be partly confounded by invariant T cells such as MAIT and iNKT, although diverse VJ usage argued against such confounding for most clonotypes. In monozygotic twins, out-of-frame TCR alpha sharing was systematically underestimated by recombination models, although the models agreed with sharing between unrelated individuals. Fewer insertions were carried by abundant cord blood beta clonotypes; a weaker similar trend was observed in young adult naive repertoires, while no such trend was observed in memory repertoires. Compared with coincidental sharing between unrelated individuals, out-of-frame TCR alpha sequences shared between twins had an excess of sequences with low generation probability. Because the same donors could not be followed over many years, the conclusions relied on cross-sectional statistical analysis. Excess twin sharing in beta out-of-frame sequences was weaker because fewer shared sequences lowered the signal-to-noise ratio.

To note about this clonotype: Which antigen it targets is not known. The sample holds no much larger clone one base away, and base qualities are not on file.

All donors were healthy Caucasians. Three pairs of female monozygotic twins, all aged roughly 18 to 29 years, made up the twin cohort. Positive isolation kits from Invitrogen were used to isolate the CD4+ and CD8+ T cell populations. Based on the germline V gene, the CDR1 and CDR2 sequences are SGHTA and FQGNSA. There are 14 amino acids in the CDR3, from cysteine to phenylalanine inclusive. The read is trimmed to its CDR3 DNA, 42 bases read in frame from base 1. Relative to germline, V is 2 bases shorter and J is 4 bases shorter, with 10 bases between their ends. Library preparation employed 5' RACE. Sequencing instrument: Illumina HiSeq 2000. A universal primer binding site was introduced by template switching, and a unique molecular identifier was present in the final cDNA, enabling accurate counting of TCR cDNA molecules. Specific primers in the conserved constant-segment region were used to synthesize first-strand cDNA for the TCR alpha and beta chains. Each cDNA library was double barcoded, with a SMART-Mk sample barcode plus Illumina barcodes, to control for contamination. TruSeq adapter sequences, together with Illumina sample barcodes, were added in two successive PCR steps. Sequencing of the TCR alpha and beta cDNA libraries was done on the Illumina HiSeq platform using custom primers. The study's processing was this. Raw reads were processed with MiGEC to extract unique molecular identifiers, and MiXCR was used to determine CDR3 positions. For each individual, recombination models were inferred using an EM algorithm with the repgenHMM and IGoR tools. The tcR package in R was used for shared clonotype analysis, with sharing normalized by the product of cloneset sizes. Out-of-frame nonproductive sequences were analyzed to study raw recombination free of thymic and clonal selection effects. TCRdb redid the processing of the public reads, applying fastp at Q25 and MiXCR, and retained in-frame beta chains. Each CDR3 protein gets just one entry, which takes the most common genes and DNA from the rows behind it. The V and J calls were not made by the authors but by TCRdb's processing. The sample table shows approximately 500,000 distinct CDR3 sequences, and 24% are seen once. About 3% of the sample lies in the top ten.

The same data also contributed to another study, on T cells expressing NK-cell markers. The second paper further reports: Eight donors provided sorted CD3+CD56+NKG2C+, CD3+CD56+NKG2C- and CD3+CD56-NKG2C+ T-cell subsets, whose TCR beta-chain repertoires were profiled. Among the eight sequenced donors, only one was HCMV-seronegative, while the other seven were HCMV-seropositive. To restrict sorting to alphabetaTCR-expressing T cells, an anti-gammadeltaTCR antibody was added in several experiments. In more than 5 donors, the dominant CD3+CD56+NKG2C+ clonotypes were found to rank among the top 10 CD8+ clonotypes and to make up 1.0-7.0% of CD8+ T cells. Those dominant clonotypes were again the most abundant among CD3+CD56-NKG2C+ cells in a few donors, at about 28.3-60.1%. Whether the expanded NKG2C-expressing T cell clones were specific for HCMV antigens remained unclear. All eight donors whose samples were sequenced were randomly selected healthy volunteers, three of them men and five women. HCMV-specific IgG was detected in serum with a commercial ELISA kit to determine HCMV serostatus. MIGEC was used to demultiplex reads and group the reads by UMI, and MiTCR was used to assemble and quantify clonotypes. To remove erroneous sequences, TCR cDNA sequences were retained only when supported by two or more reads. The tcR package was used for downstream repertoire analysis, with clonotypes matched between fractions based on CDR3 nucleotide sequence plus V segment. VDJmatch was used to annotate antigen specificity against VDJdb, with one amino acid substitution in CDR3 allowed.

The chain is made from TRBV7-2 and TRBJ2-3; no D gene can be assigned with confidence. Sample: CD4+ T cells sorted from blood. The source of this sequence is a woman under 30 in good health. DNA sequence: TGTGCCAGCAGCTTACTAGGTCAAGCAGATACGCAGTATTTT. It is translated as CASSLLGQADTQYF.